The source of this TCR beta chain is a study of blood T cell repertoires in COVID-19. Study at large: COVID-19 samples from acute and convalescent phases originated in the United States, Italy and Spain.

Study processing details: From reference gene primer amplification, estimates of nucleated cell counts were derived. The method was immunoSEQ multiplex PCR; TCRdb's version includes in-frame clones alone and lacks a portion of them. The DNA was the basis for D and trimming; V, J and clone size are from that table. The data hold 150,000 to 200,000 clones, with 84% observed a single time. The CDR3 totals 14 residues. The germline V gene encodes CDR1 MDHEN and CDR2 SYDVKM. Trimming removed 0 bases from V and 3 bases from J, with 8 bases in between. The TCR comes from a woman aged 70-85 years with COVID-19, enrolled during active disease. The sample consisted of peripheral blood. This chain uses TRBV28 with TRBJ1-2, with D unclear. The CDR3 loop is CASSLWGSYYGYTF. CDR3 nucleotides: TGTGCCAGCAGTTTATGGGGCAGCTACTATGGCTACACCTTC.